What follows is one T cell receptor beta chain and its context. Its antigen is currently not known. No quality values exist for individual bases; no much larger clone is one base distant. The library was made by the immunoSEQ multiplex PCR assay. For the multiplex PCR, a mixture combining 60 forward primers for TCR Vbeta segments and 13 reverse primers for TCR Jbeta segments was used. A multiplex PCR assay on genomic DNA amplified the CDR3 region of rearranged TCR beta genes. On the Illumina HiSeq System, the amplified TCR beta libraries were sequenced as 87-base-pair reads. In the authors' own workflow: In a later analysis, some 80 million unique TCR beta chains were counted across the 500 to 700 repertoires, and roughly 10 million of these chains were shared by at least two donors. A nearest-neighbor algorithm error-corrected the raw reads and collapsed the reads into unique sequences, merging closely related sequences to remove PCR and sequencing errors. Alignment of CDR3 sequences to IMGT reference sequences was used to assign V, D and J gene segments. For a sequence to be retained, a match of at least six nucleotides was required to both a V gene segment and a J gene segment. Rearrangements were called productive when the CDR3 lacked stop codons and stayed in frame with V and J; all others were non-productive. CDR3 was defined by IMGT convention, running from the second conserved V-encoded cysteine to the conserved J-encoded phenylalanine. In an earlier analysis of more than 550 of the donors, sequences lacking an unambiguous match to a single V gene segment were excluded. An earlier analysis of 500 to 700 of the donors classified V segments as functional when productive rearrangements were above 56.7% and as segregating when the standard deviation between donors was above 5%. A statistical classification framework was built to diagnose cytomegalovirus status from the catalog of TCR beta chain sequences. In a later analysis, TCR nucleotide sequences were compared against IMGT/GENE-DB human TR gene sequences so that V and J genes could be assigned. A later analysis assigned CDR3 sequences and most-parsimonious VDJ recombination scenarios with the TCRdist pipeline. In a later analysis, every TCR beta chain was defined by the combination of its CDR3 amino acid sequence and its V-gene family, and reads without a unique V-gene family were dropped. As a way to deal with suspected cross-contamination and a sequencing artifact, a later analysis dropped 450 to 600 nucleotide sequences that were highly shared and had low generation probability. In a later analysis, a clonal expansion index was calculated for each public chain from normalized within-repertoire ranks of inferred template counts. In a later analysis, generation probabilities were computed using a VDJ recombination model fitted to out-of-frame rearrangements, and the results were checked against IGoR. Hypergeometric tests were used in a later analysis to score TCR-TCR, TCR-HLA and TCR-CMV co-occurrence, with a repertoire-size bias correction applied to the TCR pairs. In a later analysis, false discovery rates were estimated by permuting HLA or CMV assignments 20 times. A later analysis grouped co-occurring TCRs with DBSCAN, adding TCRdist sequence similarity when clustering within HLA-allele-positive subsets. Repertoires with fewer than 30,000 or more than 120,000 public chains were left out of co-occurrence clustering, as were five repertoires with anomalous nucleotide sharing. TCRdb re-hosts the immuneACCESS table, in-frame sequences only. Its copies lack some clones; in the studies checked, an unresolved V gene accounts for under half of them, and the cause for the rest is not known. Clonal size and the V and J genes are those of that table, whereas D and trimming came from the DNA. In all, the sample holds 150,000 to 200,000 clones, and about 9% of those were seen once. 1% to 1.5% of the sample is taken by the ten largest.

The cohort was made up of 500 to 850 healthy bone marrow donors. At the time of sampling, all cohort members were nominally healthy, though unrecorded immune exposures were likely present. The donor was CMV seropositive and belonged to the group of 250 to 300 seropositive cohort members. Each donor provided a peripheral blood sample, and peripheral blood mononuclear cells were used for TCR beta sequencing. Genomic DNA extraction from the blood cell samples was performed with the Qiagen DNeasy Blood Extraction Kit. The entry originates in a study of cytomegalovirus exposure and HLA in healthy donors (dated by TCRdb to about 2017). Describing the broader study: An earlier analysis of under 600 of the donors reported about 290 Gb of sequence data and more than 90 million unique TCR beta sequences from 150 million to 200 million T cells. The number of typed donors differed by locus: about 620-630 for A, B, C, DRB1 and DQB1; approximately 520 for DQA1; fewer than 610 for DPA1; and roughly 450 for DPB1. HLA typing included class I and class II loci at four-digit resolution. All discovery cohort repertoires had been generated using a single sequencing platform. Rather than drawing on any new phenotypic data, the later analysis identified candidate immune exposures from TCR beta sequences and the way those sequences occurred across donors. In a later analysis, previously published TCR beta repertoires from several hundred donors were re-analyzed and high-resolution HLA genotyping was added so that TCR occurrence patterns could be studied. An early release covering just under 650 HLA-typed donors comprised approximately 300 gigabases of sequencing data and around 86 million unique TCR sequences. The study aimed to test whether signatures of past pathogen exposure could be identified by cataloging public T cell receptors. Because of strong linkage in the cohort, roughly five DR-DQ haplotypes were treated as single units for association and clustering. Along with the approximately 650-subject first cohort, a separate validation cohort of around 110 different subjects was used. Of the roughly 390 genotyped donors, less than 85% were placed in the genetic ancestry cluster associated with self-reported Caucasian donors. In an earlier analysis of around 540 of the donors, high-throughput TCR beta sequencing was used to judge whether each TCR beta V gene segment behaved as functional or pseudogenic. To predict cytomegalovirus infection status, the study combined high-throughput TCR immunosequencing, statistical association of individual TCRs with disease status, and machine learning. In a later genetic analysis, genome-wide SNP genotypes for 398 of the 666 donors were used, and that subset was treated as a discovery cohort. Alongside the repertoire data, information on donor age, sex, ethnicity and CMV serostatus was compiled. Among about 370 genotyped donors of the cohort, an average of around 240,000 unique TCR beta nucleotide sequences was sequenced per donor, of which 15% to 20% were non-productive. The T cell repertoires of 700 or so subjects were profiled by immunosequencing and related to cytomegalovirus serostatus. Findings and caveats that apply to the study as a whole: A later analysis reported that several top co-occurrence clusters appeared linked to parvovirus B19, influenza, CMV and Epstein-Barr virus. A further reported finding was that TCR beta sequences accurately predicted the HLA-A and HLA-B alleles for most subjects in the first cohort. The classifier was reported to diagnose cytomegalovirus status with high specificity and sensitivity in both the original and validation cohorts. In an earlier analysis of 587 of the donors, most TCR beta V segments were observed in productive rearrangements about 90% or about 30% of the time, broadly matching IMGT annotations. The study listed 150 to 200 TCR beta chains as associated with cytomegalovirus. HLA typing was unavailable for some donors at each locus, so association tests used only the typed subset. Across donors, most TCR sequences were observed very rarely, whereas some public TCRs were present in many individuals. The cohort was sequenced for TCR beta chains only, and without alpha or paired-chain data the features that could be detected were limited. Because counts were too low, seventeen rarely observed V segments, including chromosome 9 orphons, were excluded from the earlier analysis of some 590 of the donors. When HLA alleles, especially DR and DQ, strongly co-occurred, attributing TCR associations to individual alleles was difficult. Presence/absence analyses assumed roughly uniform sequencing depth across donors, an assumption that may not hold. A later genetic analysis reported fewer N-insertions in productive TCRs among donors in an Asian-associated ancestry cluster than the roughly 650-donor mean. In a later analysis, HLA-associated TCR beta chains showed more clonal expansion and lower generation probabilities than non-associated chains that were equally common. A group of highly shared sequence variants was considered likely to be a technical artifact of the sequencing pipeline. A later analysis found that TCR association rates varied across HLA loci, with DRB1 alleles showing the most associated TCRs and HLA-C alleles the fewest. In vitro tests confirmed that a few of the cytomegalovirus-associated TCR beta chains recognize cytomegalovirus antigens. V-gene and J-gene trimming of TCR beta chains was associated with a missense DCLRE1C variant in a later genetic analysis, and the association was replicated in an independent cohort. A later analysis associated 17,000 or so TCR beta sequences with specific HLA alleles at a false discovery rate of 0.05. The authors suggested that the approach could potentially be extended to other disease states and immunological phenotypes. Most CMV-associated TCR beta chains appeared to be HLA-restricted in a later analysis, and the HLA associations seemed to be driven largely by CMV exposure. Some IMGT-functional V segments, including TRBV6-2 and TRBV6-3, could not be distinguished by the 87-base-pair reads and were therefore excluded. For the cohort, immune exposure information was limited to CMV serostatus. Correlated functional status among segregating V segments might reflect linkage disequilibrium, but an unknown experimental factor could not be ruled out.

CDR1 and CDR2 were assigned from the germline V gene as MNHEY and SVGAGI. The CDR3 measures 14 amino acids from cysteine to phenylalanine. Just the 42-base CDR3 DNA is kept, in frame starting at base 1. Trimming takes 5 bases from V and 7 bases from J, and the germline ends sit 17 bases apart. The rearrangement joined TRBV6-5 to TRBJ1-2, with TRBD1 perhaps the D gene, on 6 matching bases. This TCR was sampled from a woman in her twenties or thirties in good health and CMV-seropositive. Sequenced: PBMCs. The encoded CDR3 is CASSLSHRAAGYTF. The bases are TGTGCCAGCAGTCTTTCCCACAGGGCAGCTGGCTACACCTTC.